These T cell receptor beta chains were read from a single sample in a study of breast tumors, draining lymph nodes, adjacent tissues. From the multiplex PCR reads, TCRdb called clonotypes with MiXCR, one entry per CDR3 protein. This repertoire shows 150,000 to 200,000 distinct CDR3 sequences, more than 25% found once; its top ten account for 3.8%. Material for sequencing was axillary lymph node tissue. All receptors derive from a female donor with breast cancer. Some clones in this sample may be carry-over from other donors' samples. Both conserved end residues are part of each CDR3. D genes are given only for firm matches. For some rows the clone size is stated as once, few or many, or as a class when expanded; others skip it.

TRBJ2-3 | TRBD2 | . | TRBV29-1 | CSVEGTSGRTDTQYF | TGCAGCGTTGAAGGGACTAGCGGGAGAACAGATACGCAGTATTTT
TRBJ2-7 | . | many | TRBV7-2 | CASSLGGASYEQYF | TGTGCCAGCAGCTTAGGGGGGGCGTCCTACGAGCAGTACTTC
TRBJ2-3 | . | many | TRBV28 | CASSLNEGEGYTQYF | TGTGCCAGCAGCCTCAATGAGGGCGAGGGGTATACGCAGTATTTT
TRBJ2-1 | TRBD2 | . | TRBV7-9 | CASSSTKGLAGGMYNEQFF | TGTGCCAGCAGCTCCACCAAGGGCTTAGCGGGGGGAATGTACAATGAGCAGTTCTTC
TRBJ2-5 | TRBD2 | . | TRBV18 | CASSLRLAGGRETQYF | TGTGCCAGCTCACTCCGACTAGCGGGAGGAAGAGAGACCCAGTACTTC
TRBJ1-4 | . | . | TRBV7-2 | CASSLRTSGGKLFF | TGTGCCAGCAGCTTAAGGACTAGCGGGGGAAAACTGTTTTTT
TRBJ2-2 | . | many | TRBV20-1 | CSARGGLPNTGELFF | TGCAGTGCTAGAGGGGGACTTCCGAACACCGGGGAGCTGTTTTTT
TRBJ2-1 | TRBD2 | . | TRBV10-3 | CATEAGSDNEQFF | TGTGCCACCGAAGCGGGGAGCGACAATGAGCAGTTCTTC
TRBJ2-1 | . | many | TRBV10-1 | CASSLGTASSYNEQFF | TGCGCCAGCAGTCTTGGGACGGCCAGCTCCTACAATGAGCAGTTCTTC
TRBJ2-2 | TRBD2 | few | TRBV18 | CASSPAGGSGTGELFF | TGTGCCAGCTCACCAGCCGGCGGGAGCGGGACCGGGGAGCTGTTTTTT
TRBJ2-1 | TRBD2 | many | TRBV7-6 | CASSSGGWSSYNEQFF | TGTGCCAGCAGTTCGGGGGGGTGGAGCTCCTACAATGAGCAGTTCTTC
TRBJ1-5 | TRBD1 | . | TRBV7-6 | CASSTATGGNRVQHF | TGTGCCAGCAGCACGGCGACAGGGGGGAACAGGGTTCAGCATTTT
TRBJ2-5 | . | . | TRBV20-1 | CSARVPTQTQYF | TGCAGTGCCCGGGTCCCAACCCAGACCCAGTACTTC
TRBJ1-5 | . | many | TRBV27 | CASSTNPNQPQHF | TGTGCCAGCAGTACGAATCCCAACCAGCCCCAGCATTTT
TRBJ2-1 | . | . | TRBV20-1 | CSAGGARMNAQFF | TGCAGTGCTGGGGGGGCCCGGATGAATGCGCAGTTCTTC
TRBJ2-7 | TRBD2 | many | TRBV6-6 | CASSYSSSGFTYEQYF | TGTGCCAGCAGTTACTCATCTAGCGGGTTTACCTACGAGCAGTACTTC
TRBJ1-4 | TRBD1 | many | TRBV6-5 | CASSYDRGAWEKLFF | TGTGCCAGCAGTTACGACAGGGGCGCATGGGAAAAACTGTTTTTT
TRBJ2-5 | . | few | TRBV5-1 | CASSSVGVGDTQYF | TGCGCCAGCAGCTCTGTGGGCGTAGGAGACACCCAGTACTTC
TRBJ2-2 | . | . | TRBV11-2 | CASSLQNTGVLFF | TGTGCCAGCAGCTTACAGAACACCGGGGTGCTGTTTTTT
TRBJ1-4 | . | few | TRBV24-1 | CATSDYVEKLFF | TGTGCCACCAGTGACTACGTCGAAAAACTGTTTTTT
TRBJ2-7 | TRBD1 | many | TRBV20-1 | CSASTGDRVWSYEQYF | TGCAGTGCGTCGACTGGGGACAGGGTTTGGTCCTACGAGCAGTACTTC
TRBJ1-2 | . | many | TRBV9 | CASSPETGPNYGYTF | TGTGCCAGCAGCCCGGAGACAGGCCCGAACTATGGCTACACCTTC
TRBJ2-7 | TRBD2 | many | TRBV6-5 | CASRYRTSGGYEQYF | TGTGCCAGCAGGTACCGGACTAGCGGGGGCTACGAGCAGTACTTC
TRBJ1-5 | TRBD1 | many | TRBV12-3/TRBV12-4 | CASSFGQGNQPQHF | TGTGCCAGCAGTTTCGGACAGGGTAATCAGCCCCAGCATTTT
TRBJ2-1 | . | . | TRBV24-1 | CATARTDNIRNEQLF | TGTGCCACAGCTCGTACAGACAACATCAGGAATGAGCAGCTCTTC
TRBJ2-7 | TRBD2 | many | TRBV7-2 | CASSFQREGSYEQYF | TGTGCCAGCAGCTTTCAGCGGGAGGGCTCCTACGAGCAGTACTTC
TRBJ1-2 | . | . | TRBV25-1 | CASSDRSILYGYTF | TGTGCCAGCAGTGACAGGTCGATTCTCTATGGCTACACCTTC
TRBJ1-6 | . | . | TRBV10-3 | CAIRPRQDPNSPLHF | TGTGCCATCAGGCCCCGACAGGATCCTAATTCACCCCTCCACTTT
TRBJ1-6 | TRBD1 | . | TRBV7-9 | CASSLRSGTANSPLHF | TGTGCCAGCAGCCTCCGGAGCGGGACAGCTAATTCACCCCTCCACTTT
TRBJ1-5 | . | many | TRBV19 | CASTYRAGSNQPQHF | TGTGCCAGTACCTACAGGGCCGGGAGCAATCAGCCCCAGCATTTT
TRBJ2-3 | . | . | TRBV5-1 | CASSIAGDTDTRYF | TGTGCCAGCAGCATAGCAGGGGACACAGACACGCGGTATTTT
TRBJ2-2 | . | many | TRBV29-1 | CSVEGGVGELFF | TGCAGCGTTGAAGGAGGCGTGGGGGAGCTGTTTTTT
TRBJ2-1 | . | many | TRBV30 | CAWNRARGYNEQFF | TGTGCCTGGAACCGTGCCAGGGGCTACAATGAGCAGTTCTTC
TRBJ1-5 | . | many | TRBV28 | CASSPGPGRNQPQHF | TGTGCCAGCAGTCCGGGCCCGGGGCGGAATCAGCCCCAGCATTTT
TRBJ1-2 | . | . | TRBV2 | CASSEMDLGRGYAF | TGTGCCAGCAGTGAGATGGACCTCGGACGGGGCTACGCCTTC
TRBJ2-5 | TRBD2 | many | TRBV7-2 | CASSRRVGTSGNGTQYF | TGTGCCAGCAGCCGACGCGTCGGGACTAGCGGAAATGGGACCCAGTACTTC
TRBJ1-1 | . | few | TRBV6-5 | CASSYLQGGEAFF | TGTGCCAGCAGTTACCTACAGGGCGGGGAAGCTTTCTTT
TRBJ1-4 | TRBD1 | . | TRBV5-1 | CASSTGQGVIEKLFF | TGCGCCAGCAGCACTGGACAGGGGGTGATTGAAAAACTGTTTTTT
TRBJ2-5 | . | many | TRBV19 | CASYKCPETQYF | TGTGCCAGTTATAAATGTCCAGAGACCCAGTACTTC
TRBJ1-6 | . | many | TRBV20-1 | CSARSLDGRNSPLHF | TGCAGTGCTAGGTCTCTAGATGGGCGGAATTCACCCCTCCACTTT
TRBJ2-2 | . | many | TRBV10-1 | CASSESGSAGELFF | TGCGCCAGCAGTGAGTCAGGATCAGCCGGGGAGCTGTTTTTT
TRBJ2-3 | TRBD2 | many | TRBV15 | CATSSGGAVSKGMTSTDTQYF | TGTGCCACCAGCAGCGGGGGGGCGGTTTCCAAGGGAATGACTAGCACAGATACGCAGTATTTT
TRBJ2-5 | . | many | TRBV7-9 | CASSRRTGGETQYF | TGTGCCAGCAGCCGAAGGACAGGAGGGGAGACCCAGTACTTC
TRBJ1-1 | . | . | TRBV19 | CASGTEAFF | TGTGCCAGTGGGACTGAAGCTTTCTTT
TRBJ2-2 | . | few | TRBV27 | CASSLSAGPTGELFF | TGTGCCAGCAGTTTAAGCGCTGGACCGACCGGGGAGCTGTTTTTT
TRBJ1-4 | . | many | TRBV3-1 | CASRLTGFAEKLFF | TGTGCCAGCAGATTAACAGGGTTCGCTGAAAAACTGTTTTTT